This TCR beta chain was profiled in a study of T cell responses to AZD1222 COVID-19 vaccine. Study-level results: Repertoire sampling occurred only after the peak T cell response. Regions 160-218 and 743-854 dominated among vaccine-associated CD4 TCRs spanning spike. Among AZD1222 vaccinees, only six were seropositive at baseline. Spike-specific TCR breadth and depth were elevated following two AZD1222 doses.

TCRdb keeps only in-frame clones here, not all; method: immunoSEQ multiplex PCR. The top ten hold about 3% of the sample, which has about 110,000 clones, roughly nine tenths seen once. Trimming left V 6 bases short and J 7 bases short, with 13 bases between. CDR1 is SGHNT and CDR2 is YYREEE in the germline V gene (reference sequence). The CDR3 is made up of 12 amino acids. Remarks on this clone: What it recognizes is unknown.

This sequence originates from an adult in good health. The material sequenced was peripheral blood, taken on day 0 of MenACWY control vaccination. V and J are TRBV5-4 and TRBJ1-2; no firm D call. The CDR3 is CASTIVGSGYTF. CDR3 coding DNA: TGTGCCAGCACCATTGTCGGGTCTGGCTACACCTTC.